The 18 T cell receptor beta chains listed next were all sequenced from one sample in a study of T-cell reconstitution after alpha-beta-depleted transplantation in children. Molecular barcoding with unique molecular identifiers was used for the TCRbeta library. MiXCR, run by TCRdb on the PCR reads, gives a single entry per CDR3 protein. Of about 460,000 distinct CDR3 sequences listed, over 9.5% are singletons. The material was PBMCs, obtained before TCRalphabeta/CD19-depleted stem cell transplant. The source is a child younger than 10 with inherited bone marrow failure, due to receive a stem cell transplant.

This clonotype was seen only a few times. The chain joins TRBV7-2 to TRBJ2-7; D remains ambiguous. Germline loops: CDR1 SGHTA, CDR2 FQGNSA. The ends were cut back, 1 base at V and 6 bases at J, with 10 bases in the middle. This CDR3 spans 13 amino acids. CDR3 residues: CASSLEPWSEQYF. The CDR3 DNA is TGTGCCAGCAGCTTAGAGCCGTGGTCCGAGCAGTACTTC.

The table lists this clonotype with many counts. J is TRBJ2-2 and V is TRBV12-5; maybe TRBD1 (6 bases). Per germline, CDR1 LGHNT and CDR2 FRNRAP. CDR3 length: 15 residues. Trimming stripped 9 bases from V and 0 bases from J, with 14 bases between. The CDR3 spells CASALGHTNTGELFF. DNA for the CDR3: TGTGCTAGCGCCTTGGGACACACGAACACCGGGGAGCTGTTTTTT.

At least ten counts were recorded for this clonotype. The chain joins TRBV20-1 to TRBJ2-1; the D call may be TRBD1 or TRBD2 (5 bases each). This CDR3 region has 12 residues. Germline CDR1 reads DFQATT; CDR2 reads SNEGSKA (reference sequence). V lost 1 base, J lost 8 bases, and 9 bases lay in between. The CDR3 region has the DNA TGCAGTGCTAGAGGAGGGGTCTATGAGCAGTTCTTC. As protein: CSARGGVYEQFF.

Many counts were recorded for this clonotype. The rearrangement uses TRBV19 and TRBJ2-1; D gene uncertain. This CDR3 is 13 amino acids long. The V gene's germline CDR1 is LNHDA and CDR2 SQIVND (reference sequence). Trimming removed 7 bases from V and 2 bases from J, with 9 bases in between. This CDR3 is CASMASTYNEQFF. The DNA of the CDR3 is TGTGCCAGTATGGCATCTACCTACAATGAGCAGTTCTTC.

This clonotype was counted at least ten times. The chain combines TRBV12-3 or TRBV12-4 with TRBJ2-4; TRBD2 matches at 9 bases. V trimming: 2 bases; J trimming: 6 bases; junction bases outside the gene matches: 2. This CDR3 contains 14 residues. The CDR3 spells CASSLPSGINIQYF. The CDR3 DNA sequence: TGTGCCAGCAGTTTACCTAGCGGGATAAACATTCAGTACTTC.

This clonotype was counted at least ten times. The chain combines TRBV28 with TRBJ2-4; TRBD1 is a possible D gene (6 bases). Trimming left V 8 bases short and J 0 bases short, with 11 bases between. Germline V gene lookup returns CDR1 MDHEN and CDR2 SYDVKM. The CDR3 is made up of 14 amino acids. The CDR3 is CASGQILAKNIQYF. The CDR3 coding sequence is TGTGCCAGCGGACAGATTCTAGCCAAAAACATTCAGTACTTC.

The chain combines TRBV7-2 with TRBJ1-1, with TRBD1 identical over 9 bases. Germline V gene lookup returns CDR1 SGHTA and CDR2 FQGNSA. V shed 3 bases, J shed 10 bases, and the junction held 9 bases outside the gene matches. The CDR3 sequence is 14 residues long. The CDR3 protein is CASSFSRGQGVAFF. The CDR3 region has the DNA TGTGCCAGCAGCTTTTCCAGGGGACAGGGAGTAGCTTTCTTT.

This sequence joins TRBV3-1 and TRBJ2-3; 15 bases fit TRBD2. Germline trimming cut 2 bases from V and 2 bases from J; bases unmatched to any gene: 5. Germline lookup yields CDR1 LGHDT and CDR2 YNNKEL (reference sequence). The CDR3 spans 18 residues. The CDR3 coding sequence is TGTGCCAGCAGCCAACCCGGGACTAGCGGGGGGCACACAGATACGCAGTATTTT. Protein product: CASSQPGTSGGHTDTQYF.

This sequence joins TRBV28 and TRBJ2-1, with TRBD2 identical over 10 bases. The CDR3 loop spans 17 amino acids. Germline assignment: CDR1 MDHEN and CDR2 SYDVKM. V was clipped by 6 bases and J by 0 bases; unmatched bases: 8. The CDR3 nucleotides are TGTGCCAGCAGCCCCCCAGGACTAGCGGTCTCCTACAATGAGCAGTTCTTC. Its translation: CASSPPGLAVSYNEQFF.

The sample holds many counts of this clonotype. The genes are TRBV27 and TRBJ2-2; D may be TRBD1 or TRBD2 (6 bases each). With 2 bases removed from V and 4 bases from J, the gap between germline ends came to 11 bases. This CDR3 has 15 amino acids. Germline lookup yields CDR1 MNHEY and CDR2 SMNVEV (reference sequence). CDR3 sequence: CASSLLGGPTGELFF. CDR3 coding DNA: TGTGCCAGCAGTTTACTCGGGGGCCCCACCGGGGAGCTGTTTTTT.

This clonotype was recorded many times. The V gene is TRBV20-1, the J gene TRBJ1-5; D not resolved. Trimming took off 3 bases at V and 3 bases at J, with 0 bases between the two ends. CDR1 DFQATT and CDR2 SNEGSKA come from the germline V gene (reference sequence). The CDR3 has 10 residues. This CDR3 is CSASNQPQHF. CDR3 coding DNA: TGCAGTGCTAGCAATCAGCCCCAGCATTTT.

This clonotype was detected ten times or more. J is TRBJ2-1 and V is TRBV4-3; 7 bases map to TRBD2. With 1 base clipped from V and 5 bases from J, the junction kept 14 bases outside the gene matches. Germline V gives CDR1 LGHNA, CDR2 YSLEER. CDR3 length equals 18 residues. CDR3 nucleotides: TGCGCCAGCAGCCAAGGCCCACCCGGCGGGAGTATTGACAATGAGCAGTTCTTC. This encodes CASSQGPPGGSIDNEQFF.

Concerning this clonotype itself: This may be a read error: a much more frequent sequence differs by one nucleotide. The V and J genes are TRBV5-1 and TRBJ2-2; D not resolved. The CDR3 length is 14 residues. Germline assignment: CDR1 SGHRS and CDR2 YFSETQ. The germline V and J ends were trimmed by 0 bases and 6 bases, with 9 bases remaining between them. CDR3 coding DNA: TGCGCCAGCAGCTTGGCCACCAACCCCGGGGAGCTGTTTTTT. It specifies CASSLATNPGELFF. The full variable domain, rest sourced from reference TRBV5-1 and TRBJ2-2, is KAGVTQTPRYLIKTRGQQVTLSCSPISGHRSVSWYQQTPGQGLQFLFEYFSETQRNKGNFPGRFSGRQFSNSRSEMNVSTLELGDSALYLCASSLATNPGELFFGEGSRLTVL.

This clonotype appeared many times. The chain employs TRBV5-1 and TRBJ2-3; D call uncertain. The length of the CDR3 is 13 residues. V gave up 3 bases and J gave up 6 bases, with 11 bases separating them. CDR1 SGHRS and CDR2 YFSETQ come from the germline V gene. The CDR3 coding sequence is TGCGCCAGCAGCTCATCCTTCGGGGATACGCAGTATTTT. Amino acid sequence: CASSSSFGDTQYF.

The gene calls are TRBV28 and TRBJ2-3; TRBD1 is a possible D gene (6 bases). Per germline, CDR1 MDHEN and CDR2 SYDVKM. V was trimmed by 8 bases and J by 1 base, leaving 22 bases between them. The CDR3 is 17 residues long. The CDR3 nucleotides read TGTGCCAGCGGCCTGGGGCTTTTGGGGGCCCGCACAGATACGCAGTATTTT. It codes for CASGLGLLGARTDTQYF.

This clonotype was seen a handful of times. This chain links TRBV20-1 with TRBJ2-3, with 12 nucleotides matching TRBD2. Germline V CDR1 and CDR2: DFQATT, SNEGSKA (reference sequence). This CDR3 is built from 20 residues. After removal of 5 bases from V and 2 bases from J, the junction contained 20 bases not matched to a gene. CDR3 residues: CSAPEGLAGFPTLNTDTQYF. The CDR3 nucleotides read TGCAGTGCTCCCGAAGGACTAGCGGGATTCCCGACATTAAACACAGATACGCAGTATTTT.

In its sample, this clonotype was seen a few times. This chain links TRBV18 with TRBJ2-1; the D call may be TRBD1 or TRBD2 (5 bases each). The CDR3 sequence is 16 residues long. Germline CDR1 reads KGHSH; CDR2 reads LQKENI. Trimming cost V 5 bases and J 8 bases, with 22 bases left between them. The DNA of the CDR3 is TGTGCCAGCTCATTAACAACCGGGACCCATCGGTATGAGCAGTTCTTC. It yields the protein CASSLTTGTHRYEQFF.

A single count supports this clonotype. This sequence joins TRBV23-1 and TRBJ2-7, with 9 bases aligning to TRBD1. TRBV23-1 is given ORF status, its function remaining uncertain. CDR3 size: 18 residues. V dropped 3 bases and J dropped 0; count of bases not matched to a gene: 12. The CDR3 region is CASSHPGTGRSPSYEQYF. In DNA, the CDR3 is TGCGCCAGCAGTCATCCCGGGACAGGGAGGTCCCCCTCCTACGAGCAGTACTTC.